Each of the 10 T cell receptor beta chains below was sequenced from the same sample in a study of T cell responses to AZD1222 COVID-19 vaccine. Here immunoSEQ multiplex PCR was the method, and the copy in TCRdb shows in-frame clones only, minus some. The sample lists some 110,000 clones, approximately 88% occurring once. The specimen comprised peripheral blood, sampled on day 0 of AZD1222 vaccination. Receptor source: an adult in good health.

As DNA, the CDR3 is TGTGCCAGCAGCTTTTGGGACGCCCATTCACCCCTCCACTTT. Its translation is CASSFWDAHSPLHF. The chain combines TRBV5-5 with TRBJ1-6; D is possibly TRBD1 (5 bases). Looked up from germline, CDR1 is SGHKS and CDR2 is YYEKEE (reference sequence). CDR3 length equals 14 residues. Trimming took 2 bases from V and 8 from J, leaving 11 bases between them.

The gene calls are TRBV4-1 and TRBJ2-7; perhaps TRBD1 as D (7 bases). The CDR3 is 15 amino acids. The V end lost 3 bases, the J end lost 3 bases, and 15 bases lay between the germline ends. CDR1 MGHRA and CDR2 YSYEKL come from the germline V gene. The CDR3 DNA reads TGCGCCAGCAGCCAGGAGGAGGGACAGATCTACGAGCAGTACTTC. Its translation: CASSQEEGQIYEQYF.

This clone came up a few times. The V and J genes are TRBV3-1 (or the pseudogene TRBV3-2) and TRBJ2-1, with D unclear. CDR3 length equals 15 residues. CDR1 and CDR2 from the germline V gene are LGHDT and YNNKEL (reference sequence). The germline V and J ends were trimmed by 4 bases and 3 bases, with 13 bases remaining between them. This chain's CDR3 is CASSRRQNSYNEQFF. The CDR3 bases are TGTGCCAGCAGCCGTCGCCAGAATAGCTACAATGAGCAGTTCTTC.

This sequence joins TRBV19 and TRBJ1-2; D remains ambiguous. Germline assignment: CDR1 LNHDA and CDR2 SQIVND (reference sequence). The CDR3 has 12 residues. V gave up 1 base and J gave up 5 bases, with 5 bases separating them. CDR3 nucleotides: TGTGCCAGTAGTATAGCGGAGTATGGCTACACCTTC. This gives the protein CASSIAEYGYTF.

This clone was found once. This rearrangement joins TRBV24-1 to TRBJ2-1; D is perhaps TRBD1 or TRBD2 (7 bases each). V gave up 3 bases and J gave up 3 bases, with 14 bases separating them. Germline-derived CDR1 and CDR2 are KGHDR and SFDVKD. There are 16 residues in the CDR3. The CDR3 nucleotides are TGTGCCACCAGTGATCCAGGGGGGGGCCTCTACAATGAGCAGTTCTTC. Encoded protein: CATSDPGGGLYNEQFF.

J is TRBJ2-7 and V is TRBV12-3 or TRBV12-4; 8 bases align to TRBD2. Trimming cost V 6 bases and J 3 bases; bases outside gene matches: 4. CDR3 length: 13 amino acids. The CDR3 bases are TGTGCCAGCAGCAGGACTAGCATCTACGAGCAGTACTTC. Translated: CASSRTSIYEQYF.

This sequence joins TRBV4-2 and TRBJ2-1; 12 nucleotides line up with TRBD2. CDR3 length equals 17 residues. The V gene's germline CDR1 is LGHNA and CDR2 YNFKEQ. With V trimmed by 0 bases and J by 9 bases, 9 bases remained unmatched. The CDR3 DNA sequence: TGTGCCAGCAGCCAAGATATGCTAGCGGGGGGGCTTACTGAGCAGTTCTTC. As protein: CASSQDMLAGGLTEQFF.

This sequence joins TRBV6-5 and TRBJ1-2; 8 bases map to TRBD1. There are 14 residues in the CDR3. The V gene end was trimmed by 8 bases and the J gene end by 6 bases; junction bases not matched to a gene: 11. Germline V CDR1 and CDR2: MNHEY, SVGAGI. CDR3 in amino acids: CASAPGQALHGYTF. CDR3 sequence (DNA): TGTGCCAGCGCGCCGGGACAGGCCCTCCATGGCTACACCTTC.

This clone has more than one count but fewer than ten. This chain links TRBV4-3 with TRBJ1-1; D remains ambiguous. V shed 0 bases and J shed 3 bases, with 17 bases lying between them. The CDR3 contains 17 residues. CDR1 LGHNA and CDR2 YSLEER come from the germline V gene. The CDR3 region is CASSQDPRYSLDTEAFF. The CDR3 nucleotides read TGCGCCAGCAGCCAAGATCCCCGTTACTCCTTAGACACTGAAGCTTTCTTT.

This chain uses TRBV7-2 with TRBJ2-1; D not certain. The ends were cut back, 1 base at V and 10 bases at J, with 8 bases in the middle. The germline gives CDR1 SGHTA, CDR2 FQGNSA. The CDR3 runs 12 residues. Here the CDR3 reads CASSLGPGEQFF. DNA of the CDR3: TGTGCCAGCAGCTTAGGTCCCGGAGAGCAGTTCTTC. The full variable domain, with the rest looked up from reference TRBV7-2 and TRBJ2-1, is GAGVSQSPSNKVTEKGKDVELRCDPISGHTALYWYRQSLGQGLEFLIYFQGNSAPDKSGLPSDRFSAERTGGSVSTLTIQRTQQEDSAVYLCASSLGPGEQFFGPGTRLTVL.